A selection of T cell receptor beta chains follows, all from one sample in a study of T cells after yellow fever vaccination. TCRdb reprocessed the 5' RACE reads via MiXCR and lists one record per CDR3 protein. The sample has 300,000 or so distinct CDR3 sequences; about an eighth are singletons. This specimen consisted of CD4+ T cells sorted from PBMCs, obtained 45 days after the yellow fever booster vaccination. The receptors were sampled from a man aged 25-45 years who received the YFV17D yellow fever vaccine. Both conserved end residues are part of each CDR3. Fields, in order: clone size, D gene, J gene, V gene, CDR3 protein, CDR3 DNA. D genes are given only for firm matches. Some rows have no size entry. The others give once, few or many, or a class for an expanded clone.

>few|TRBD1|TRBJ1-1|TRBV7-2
CASSWGRGPDTEAFF
TGTGCCAGCAGCTGGGGTAGGGGGCCGGACACTGAAGCTTTCTTT
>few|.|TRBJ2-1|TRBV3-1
CASTDPGNEQFF
TGTGCCAGCACGGACCCAGGGAATGAGCAGTTCTTC
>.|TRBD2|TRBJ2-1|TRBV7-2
CASSWSGSGDNEQFF
TGTGCCAGCAGCTGGAGCGGGAGTGGAGACAATGAGCAGTTCTTC
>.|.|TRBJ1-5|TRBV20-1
CSARDHRQGTINQPQHF
TGCAGTGCTAGAGATCATCGGCAGGGGACAATCAATCAGCCCCAGCATTTT
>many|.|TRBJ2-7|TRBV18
CASSPPGISYEQYF
TGTGCCAGCTCACCACCCGGGATCTCCTACGAGCAGTACTTC
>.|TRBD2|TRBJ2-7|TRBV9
CASSELASGRGEQYF
TGTGCCAGCAGCGAGTTGGCTAGCGGGAGAGGCGAGCAGTACTTC
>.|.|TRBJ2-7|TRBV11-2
CASSLRDLAFEQYF
TGTGCCAGCAGCTTAAGGGACTTAGCTTTCGAGCAGTACTTC
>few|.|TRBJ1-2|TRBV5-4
CASSFGINYGYTF
TGTGCCAGCAGCTTCGGGATCAACTATGGCTACACCTTC
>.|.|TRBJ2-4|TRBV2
CASSVRGNIQYF
TGTGCCAGCAGTGTCCGGGGGAACATTCAGTACTTC
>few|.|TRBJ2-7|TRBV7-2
CASSSAGEQYF
TGTGCCAGCAGCTCCGCCGGCGAGCAGTACTTC
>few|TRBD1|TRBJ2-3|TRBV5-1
CASTSVGDRTDTQYF
TGCGCCAGCACTTCGGTCGGGGACAGAACAGATACGCAGTATTTT
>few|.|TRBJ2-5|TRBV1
CTSSPEGSGGAETQYF
TGCACCAGCAGCCCTGAAGGGAGTGGGGGCGCGGAGACCCAGTACTTC
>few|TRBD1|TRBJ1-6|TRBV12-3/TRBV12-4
CASRTRAGGGSPLHF
TGTGCCAGCCGAACTCGGGCAGGGGGCGGATCACCCCTCCACTTT
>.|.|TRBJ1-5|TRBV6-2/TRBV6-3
CASRLGGNQPQHF
TGTGCCAGCCGACTCGGCGGGAATCAGCCCCAGCATTTT
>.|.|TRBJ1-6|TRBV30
CAWSVFSGADGIHF
TGTGCCTGGAGTGTATTTTCGGGGGCGGACGGGATCCACTTT
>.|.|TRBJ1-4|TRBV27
CASSRTSGIRNEKLFF
TGTGCCAGCAGCCGAACCTCCGGGATAAGGAATGAAAAACTGTTTTTT
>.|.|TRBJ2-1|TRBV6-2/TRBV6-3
CASSWGPWIDEQFF
TGTGCCAGCTCCTGGGGGCCATGGATAGATGAGCAGTTCTTC
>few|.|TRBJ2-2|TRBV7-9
CASSSHRAPTGELFF
TGTGCCAGCAGCTCCCACAGGGCCCCCACCGGGGAGCTGTTTTTT
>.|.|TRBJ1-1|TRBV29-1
CSVVAAPEAFF
TGCAGCGTTGTGGCAGCCCCTGAAGCTTTCTTT
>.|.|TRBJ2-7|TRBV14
CASSQETLYEQYF
TGTGCCAGCAGCCAAGAGACCCTCTACGAGCAGTACTTC
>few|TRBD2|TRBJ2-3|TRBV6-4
CASCPSSGVAGHTDTQYF
TGTGCCAGCTGTCCCTCGTCAGGTGTAGCGGGGCACACAGATACGCAGTATTTT
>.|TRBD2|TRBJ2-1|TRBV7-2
CASSRSGTTYNEQFF
TGTGCCAGCAGCCGTAGCGGGACGACCTACAATGAGCAGTTCTTC
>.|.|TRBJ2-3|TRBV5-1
CASSLEGSYTDTQYF
TGCGCCAGCAGCTTGGAAGGGTCTTACACAGATACGCAGTATTTT
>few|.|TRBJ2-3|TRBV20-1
CSAFAGLRVRRPDTQYF
TGCAGTGCTTTCGCGGGACTCCGAGTACGCCGACCAGATACGCAGTATTTT
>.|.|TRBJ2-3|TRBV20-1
CSAKTRDTQYF
TGCAGTGCTAAAACCCGAGATACGCAGTATTTT
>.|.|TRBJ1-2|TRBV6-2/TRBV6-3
CASSQRTVGYTF
TGTGCCAGCAGCCAACGGACAGTTGGCTACACCTTC
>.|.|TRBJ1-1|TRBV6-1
CASSEARGFRGEAFF
TGTGCCAGCAGTGAAGCTCGGGGCTTTCGCGGTGAAGCTTTCTTT
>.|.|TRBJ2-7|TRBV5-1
CASSLSTSADYEQYF
TGCGCCAGCAGCTTGAGTACATCAGCAGACTACGAGCAGTACTTC
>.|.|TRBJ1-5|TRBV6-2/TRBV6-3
CASRTGRQPQHF
TGTGCCAGCCGCACAGGGCGTCAGCCCCAGCATTTT
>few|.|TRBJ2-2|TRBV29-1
CSVTAGSNTGELFF
TGCAGCGTTACGGCGGGATCGAACACCGGGGAGCTGTTTTTT
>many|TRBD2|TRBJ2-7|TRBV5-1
CASKGTSYEQYF
TGCGCCAGCAAGGGGACTAGTTACGAGCAGTACTTC
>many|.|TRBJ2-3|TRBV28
CASSTLTDTQYF
TGTGCCAGCAGTACTCTAACAGATACGCAGTATTTT
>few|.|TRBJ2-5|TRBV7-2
CASGWFGETQYF
TGTGCCAGCGGGTGGTTTGGGGAGACCCAGTACTTC
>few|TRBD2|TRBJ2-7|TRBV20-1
CSAQGLAGASYEQYF
TGCAGTGCCCAGGGACTAGCGGGAGCATCCTACGAGCAGTACTTC
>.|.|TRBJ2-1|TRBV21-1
CASSNGQFHNEQFF
TGTGCCAGCAGCAATGGGCAGTTTCACAATGAGCAGTTCTTC
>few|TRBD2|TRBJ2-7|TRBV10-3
CAISREDEQYF
TGTGCCATCAGTCGGGAGGACGAGCAGTACTTC